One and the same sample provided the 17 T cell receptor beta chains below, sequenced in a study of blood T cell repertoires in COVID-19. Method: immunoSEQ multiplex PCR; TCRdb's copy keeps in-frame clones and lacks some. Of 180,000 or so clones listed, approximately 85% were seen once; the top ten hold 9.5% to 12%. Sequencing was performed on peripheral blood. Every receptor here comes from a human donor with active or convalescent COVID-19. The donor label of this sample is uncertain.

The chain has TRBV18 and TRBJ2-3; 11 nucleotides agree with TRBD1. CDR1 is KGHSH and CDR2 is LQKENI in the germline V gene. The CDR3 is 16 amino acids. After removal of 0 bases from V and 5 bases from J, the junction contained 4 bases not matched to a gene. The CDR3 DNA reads TGTGCCAGCTCACCACCAGCCGGGACAGGGGGAGATACGCAGTATTTT. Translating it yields CASSPPAGTGGDTQYF. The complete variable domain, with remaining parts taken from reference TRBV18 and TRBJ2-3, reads NAGVMQNPRHLVRRRGQEARLRCSPMKGHSHVYWYRQLPEEGLKFMVYLQKENIIDESGMPKERFSAEFPKEGPSILRIQQVVRGDSAAYFCASSPPAGTGGDTQYFGPGTRLTVL.

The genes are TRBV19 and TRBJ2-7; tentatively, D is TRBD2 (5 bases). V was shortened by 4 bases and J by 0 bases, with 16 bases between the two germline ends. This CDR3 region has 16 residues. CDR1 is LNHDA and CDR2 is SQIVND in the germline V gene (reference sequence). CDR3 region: CASSNRAGVSSYEQYF. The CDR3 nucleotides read TGTGCCAGTAGTAATCGTGCGGGCGTTAGCTCCTACGAGCAGTACTTC.

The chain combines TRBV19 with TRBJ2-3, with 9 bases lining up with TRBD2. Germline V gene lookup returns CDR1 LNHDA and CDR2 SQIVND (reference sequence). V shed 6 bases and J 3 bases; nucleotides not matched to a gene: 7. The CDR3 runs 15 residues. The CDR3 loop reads CASRETGLATDTQYF. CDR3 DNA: TGTGCCAGTAGAGAAACGGGACTAGCAACAGATACGCAGTATTTT.

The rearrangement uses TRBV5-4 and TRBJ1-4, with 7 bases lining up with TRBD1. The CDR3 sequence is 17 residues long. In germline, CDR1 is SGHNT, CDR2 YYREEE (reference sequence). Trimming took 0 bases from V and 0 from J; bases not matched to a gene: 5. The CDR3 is CASSLGGQFATNEKLFF. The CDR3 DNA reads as TGTGCCAGCAGCTTGGGGGGACAGTTTGCAACTAATGAAAAACTGTTTTTT.

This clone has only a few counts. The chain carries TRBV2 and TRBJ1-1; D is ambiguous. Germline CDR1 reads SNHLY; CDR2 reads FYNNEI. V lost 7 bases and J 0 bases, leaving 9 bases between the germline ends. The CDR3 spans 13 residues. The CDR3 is CASKGSMNTEAFF. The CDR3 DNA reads TGTGCCAGCAAAGGGAGCATGAACACTGAAGCTTTCTTT.

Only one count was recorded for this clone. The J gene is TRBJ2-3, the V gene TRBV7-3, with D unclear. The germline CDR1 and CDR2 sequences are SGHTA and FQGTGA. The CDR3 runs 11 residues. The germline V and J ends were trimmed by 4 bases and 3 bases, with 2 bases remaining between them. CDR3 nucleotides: TGTGCCAGCAGCTCGACAGATACGCAGTATTTT. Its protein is CASSSTDTQYF.

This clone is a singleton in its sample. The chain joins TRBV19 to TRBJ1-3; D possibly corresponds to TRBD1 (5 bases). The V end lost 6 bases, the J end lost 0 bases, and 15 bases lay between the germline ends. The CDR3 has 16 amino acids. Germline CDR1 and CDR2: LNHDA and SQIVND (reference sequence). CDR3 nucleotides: TGTGCCAGTAGCCTAGGGGCCTGGAGCTCTGGAAACACCATATATTTT. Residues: CASSLGAWSSGNTIYF.

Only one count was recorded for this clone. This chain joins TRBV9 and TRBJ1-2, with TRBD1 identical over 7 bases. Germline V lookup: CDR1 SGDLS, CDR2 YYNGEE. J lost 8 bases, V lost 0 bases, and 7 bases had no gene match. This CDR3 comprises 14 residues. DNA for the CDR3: TGTGCCAGCAGCGTAGCCCAGGGGGTGGGGGGCTACACCTTC. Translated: CASSVAQGVGGYTF.

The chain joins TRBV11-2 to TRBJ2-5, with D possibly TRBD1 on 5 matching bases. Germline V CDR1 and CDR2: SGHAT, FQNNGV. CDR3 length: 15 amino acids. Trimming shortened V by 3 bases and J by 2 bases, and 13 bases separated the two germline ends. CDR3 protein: CASSLGTTDQETQYF. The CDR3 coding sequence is TGTGCCAGCAGCTTGGGTACGACAGATCAAGAGACCCAGTACTTC.

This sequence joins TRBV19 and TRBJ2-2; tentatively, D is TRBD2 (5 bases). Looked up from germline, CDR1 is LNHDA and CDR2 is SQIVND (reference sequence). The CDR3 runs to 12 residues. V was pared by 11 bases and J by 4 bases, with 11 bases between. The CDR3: CASIRGTGELFF. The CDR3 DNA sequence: TGTGCCTCTATCCGGGGCACCGGGGAGCTGTTTTTT.

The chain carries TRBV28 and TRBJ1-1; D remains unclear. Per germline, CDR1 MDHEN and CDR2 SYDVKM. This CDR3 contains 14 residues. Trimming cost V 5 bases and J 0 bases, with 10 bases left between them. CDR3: CASSQGDLNTEAFF. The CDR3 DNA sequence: TGTGCCAGCAGTCAAGGAGATTTGAACACTGAAGCTTTCTTT.

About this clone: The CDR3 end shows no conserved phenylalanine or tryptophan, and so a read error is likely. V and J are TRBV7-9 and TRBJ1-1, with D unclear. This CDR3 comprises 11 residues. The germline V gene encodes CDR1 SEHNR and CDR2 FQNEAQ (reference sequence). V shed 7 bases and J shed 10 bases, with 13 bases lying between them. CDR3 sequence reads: CASTRPVTAFS. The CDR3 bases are TGTGCCAGCACCAGACCCGTAACAGCTTTCTCT.

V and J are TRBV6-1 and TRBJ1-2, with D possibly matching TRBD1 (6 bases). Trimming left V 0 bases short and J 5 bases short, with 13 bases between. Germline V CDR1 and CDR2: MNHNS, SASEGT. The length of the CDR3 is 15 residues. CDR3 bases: TGTGCCAGCAGTGAAGCGCAGGGGAACCGTTATGGCTACACCTTC. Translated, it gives CASSEAQGNRYGYTF.

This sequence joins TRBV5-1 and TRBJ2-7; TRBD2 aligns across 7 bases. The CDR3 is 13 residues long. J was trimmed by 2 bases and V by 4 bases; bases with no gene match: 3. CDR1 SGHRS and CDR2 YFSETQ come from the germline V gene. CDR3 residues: CASSGGLAYEQYF. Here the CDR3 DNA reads TGCGCCAGCAGCGGAGGACTAGCCTACGAGCAGTACTTC.

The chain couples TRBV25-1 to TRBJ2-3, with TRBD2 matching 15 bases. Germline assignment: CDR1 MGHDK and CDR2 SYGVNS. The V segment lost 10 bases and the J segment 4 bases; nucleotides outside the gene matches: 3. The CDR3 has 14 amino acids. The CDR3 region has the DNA TGTGCCACCCGGACTAGCGGGGGGGCAGATACGCAGTATTTT. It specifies CATRTSGGADTQYF.

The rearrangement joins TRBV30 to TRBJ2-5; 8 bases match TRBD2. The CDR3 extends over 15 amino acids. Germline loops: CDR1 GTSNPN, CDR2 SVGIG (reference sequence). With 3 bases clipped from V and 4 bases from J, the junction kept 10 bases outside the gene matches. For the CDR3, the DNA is TGTGCCTGGAGCCCGGGGGGGACTAGTAGAGAGACCCAGTACTTC. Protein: CAWSPGGTSRETQYF.

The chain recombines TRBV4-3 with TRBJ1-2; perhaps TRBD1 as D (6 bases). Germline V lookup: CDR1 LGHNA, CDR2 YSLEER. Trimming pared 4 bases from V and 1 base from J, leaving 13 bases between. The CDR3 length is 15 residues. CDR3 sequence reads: CASSLTNRVNYGYTF. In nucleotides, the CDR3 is TGCGCCAGCAGCCTAACCAACAGGGTTAACTATGGCTACACCTTC.